These 3 T cell receptor beta chains were sequenced from one sample in a study of blood T cells in healthy people across ages. Together with a sample-barcoded 5' primer, a J-beta primer mix was included in a second PCR lasting about 7 to 12 cycles. One entry per CDR3 protein results from TCRdb running MiXCR on the 5' RACE reads. The repertoire holds approximately 850,000 distinct CDR3 sequences, with 58% as singletons. Sequencing was carried out using blood. The receptors come from a man between 25 and 39 years old in good health.

The table lists this clonotype with a count of one. The chain uses TRBV28 and TRBJ2-5; TRBD2 agrees at 7 bases. The DNA end is a closer match to TRBJ2-7, so the J assignment may be wrong. Germline assignment: CDR1 MDHEN and CDR2 SYDVKM. The CDR3 runs 14 residues. This CDR3 reads CASSYSSGRYEQYF. Here the CDR3 DNA reads TGTGCCAGCAGTTACTCTAGCGGCAGATACGAGCAGTACTTC.

There are a few counts of this clonotype. Here the CDR3 DNA reads TGTGCCAGCAGCCCCCGGAAGAGCCCAGGTTGGGAGACCCAGTACTTC. It is translated as CASSPRKSPGWETQYF. The chain combines TRBV7-2 with TRBJ2-5; no clear D gene. Germline V gives CDR1 SGHTA, CDR2 FQGNSA. The length of the CDR3 is 16 residues. The V and J ends lost 5 bases and 5 bases respectively, with 21 bases between them.

The chain recombines TRBV2 with TRBJ1-2, with TRBD1 matching 9 bases. With V trimmed by 4 bases and J by 6 bases, 3 bases remained unmatched. In germline, CDR1 is SNHLY, CDR2 FYNNEI. This CDR3 comprises 13 residues. The CDR3 loop reads CASSAGDRDGYTF. CDR3 coding DNA: TGTGCCAGCAGTGCGGGGGACAGGGATGGCTACACCTTC.